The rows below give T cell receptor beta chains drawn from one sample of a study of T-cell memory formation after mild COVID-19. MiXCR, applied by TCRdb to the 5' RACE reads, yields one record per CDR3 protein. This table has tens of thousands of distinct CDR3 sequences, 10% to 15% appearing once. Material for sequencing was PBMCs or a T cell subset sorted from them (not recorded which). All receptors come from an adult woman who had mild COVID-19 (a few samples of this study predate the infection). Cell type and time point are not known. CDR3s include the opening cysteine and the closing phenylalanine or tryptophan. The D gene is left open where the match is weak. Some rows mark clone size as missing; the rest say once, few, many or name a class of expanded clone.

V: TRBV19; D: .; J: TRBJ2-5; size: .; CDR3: CASTPNWGFQETQYF; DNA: TGTGCCAGTACCCCAAACTGGGGGTTCCAAGAGACCCAGTACTTC
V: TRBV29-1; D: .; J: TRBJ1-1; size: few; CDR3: CSVEDNSAEAFF; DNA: TGCAGCGTTGAAGATAACAGCGCTGAAGCTTTCTTT
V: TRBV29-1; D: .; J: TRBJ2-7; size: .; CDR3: CSVELEGSEQYF; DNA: TGCAGCGTTGAATTGGAAGGTTCGGAGCAGTACTTC
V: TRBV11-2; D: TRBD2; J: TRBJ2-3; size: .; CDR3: CASSWDGLAGEADTQYF; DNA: TGTGCCAGCAGCTGGGACGGACTAGCGGGAGAAGCAGATACGCAGTATTTT
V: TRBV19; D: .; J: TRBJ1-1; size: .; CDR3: CASSIGRGTEAFF; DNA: TGTGCCAGTAGTATTGGGAGGGGAACTGAAGCTTTCTTT
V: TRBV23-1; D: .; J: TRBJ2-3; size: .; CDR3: CASSPCDGTSSTDTQYF; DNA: TGCGCCAGCAGCCCCTGTGATGGTACCTCTAGCACAGATACGCAGTATTTT
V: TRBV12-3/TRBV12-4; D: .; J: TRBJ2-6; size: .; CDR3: CASSFPSARIPSSGANVLTF; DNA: TGTGCCAGCAGTTTCCCGTCGGCCAGGATCCCAAGCTCTGGGGCCAACGTCCTGACTTTC
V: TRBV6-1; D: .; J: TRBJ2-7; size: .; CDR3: CASTKGWYEQYF; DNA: TGTGCCAGTACTAAGGGGTGGTACGAGCAGTACTTC
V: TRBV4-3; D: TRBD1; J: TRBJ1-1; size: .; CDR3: CASSQDHGQGGNTEAFF; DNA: TGCGCCAGCAGCCAAGATCATGGACAGGGCGGGAACACTGAAGCTTTCTTT
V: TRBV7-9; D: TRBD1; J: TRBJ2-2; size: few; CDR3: CASSPTGTGVTGELFF; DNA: TGTGCCAGCAGCCCGACCGGGACAGGGGTTACCGGGGAGCTGTTTTTT
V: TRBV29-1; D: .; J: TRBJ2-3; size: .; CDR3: CSVVDLSTDTQYF; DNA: TGCAGCGTCGTAGACCTTAGCACAGATACGCAGTATTTT